This entry features one T cell receptor (beta chain) sequence. The repertoire was sequenced with immunoSEQ multiplex PCR; TCRdb's copy has only in-frame clones and lacks some. The table includes 40,000 to 50,000 clones, 88% detected once. V shed 5 bases and J shed 1 base, with 8 bases lying between them. The CDR3 loop spans 14 amino acids. CDR1 MDHEN and CDR2 SYDVKM come from the germline V gene. The data were taken from a study of blood T cell repertoires in COVID-19. Turning to the study itself: Some COVID-19 samples were acute and others convalescent; all came from the United States, Italy and Spain.

The chain employs TRBV28 and TRBJ2-2; possible D gene TRBD1, 5 bases. The TCR comes from a human donor in a cohort sampled during active COVID-19. The sample comprised peripheral blood. This chain's CDR3 is CASSGAQNTGELFF. CDR3 bases: TGTGCCAGCAGTGGGGCTCAGAACACCGGGGAGCTGTTTTTT. The variable domain in full, with the rest retrieved from reference TRBV28 and TRBJ2-2, is DVKVTQSSRYLVKRTGEKVFLECVQDMDHENMFWYRQDPGLGLRLIYFSYDVKMKEKGDIPEGYSVSREKKERFSLILESASTNQTSMYLCASSGAQNTGELFFGEGSRLTVL.